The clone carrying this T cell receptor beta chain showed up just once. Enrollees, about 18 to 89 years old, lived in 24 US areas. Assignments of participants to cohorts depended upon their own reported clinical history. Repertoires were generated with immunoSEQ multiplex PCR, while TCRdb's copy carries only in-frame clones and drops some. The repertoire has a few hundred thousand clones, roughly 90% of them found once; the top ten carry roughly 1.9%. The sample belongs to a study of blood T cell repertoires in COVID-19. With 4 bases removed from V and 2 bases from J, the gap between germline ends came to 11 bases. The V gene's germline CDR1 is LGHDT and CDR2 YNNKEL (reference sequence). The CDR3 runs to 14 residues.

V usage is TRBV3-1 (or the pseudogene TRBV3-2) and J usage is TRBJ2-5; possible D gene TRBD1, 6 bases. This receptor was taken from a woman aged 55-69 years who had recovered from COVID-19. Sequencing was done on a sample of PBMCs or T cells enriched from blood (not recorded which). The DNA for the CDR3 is TGTGCCAGCAGCCCCGGACAGTTACAAGAGACCCAGTACTTC. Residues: CASSPGQLQETQYF.